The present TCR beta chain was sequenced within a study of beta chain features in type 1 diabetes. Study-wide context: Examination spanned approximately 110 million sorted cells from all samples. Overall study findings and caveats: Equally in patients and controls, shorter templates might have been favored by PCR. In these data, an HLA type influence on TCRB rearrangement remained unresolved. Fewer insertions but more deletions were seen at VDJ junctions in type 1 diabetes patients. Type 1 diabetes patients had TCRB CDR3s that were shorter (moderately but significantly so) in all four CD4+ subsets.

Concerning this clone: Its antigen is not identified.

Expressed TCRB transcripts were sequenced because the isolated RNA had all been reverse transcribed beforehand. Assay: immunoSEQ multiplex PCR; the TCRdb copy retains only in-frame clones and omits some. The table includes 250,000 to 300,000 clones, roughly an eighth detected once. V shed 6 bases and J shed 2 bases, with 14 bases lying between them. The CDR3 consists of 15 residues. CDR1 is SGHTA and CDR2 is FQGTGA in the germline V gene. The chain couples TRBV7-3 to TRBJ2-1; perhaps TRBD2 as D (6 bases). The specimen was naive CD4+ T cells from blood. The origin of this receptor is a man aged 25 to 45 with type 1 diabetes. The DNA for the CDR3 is TGTGCCAGCAGTCCTCGCGGGATTACCTACAATGAGCAGTTCTTC. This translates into CASSPRGITYNEQFF.